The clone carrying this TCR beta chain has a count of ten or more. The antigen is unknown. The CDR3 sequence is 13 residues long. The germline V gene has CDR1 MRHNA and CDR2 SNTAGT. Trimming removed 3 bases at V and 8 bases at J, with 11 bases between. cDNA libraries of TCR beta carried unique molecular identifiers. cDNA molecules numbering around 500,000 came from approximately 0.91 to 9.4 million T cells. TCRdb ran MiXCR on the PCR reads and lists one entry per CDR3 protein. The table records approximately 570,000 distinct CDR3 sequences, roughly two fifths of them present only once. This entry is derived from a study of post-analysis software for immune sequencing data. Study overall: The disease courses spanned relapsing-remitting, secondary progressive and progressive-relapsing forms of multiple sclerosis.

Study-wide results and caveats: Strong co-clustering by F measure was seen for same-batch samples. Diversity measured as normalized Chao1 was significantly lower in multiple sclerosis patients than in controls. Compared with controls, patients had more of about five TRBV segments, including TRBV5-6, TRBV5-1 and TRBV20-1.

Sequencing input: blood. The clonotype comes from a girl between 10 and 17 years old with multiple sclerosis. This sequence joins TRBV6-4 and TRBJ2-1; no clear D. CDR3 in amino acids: CASSDSERHEQFF. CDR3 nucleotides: TGTGCCAGCAGTGATTCGGAGAGGCATGAGCAGTTCTTC.